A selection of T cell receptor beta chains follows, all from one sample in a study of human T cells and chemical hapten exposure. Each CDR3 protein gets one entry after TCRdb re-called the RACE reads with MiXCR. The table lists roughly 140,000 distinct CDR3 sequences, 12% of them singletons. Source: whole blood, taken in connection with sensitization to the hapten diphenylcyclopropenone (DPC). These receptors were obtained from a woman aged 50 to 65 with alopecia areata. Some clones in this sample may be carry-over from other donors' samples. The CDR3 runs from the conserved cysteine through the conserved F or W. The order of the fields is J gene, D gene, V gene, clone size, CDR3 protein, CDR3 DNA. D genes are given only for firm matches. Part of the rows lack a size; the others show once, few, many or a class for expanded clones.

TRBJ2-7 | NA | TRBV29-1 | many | CSVETRGRGWIEQYF | TGCAGCGTTGAAACCCGGGGCAGGGGATGGATCGAGCAGTACTTC
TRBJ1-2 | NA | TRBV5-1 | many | CASSLRADRNYGYTF | TGCGCCAGCAGCTTGAGGGCAGACCGTAACTATGGCTACACCTTC
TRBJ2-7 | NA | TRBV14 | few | CASSQDVGFAYEQYF | TGTGCCAGCAGCCAAGATGTCGGATTTGCCTACGAGCAGTACTTC
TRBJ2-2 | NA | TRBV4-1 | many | CATRQVDTGELFF | TGCGCCACTCGACAGGTCGACACCGGGGAGCTGTTTTTT
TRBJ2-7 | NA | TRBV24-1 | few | CATSVGPSPYEQYF | TGTGCCACCAGTGTAGGCCCCAGCCCCTACGAGCAGTACTTC
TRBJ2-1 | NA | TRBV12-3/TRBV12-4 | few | CASATADPYNEQFF | TGTGCCAGCGCGACAGCGGACCCCTACAATGAGCAGTTCTTC
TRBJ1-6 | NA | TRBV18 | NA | CASSPTRDPPLHF | TGTGCCAGCTCACCAACAAGAGACCCACCCCTCCACTTT
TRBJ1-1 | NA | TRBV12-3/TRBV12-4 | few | CASSPTNTEAFF | TGTGCCAGCAGTCCAACGAACACTGAAGCTTTCTTT
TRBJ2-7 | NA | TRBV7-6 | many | CASSLGGVPPYEQYF | TGTGCCAGCAGCTTAGGGGGGGTTCCCCCCTACGAGCAGTACTTC
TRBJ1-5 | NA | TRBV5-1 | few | CASSLDGVVQPQHF | TGCGCCAGCAGCTTGGATGGGGTAGTACAGCCCCAGCATTTT
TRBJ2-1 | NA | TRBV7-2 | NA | CASSWEGGNEQFF | TGTGCCAGCAGCTGGGAGGGGGGCAATGAGCAGTTCTTC
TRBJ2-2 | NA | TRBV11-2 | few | CASSLDPGMVPAGELFF | TGTGCCAGCAGCTTAGATCCGGGGATGGTGCCCGCCGGGGAGCTGTTTTTT
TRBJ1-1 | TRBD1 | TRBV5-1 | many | CASSIRTGTNTEAFF | TGCGCCAGCAGCATCCGGACAGGGACGAACACTGAAGCTTTCTTT
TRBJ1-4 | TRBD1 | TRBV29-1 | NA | CSVAGTGQGHSEKLFF | TGCAGCGTTGCCGGGACAGGTCAAGGTCACAGTGAAAAACTGTTTTTT
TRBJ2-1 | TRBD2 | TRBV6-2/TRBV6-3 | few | CASSPNPLAGVFNEQFF | TGTGCCAGCAGTCCGAACCCCCTTGCGGGAGTCTTCAATGAGCAGTTCTTC
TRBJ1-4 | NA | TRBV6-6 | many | CASSSLNEKLFF | TGTGCCAGCAGTTCCCTCAATGAAAAACTGTTTTTT
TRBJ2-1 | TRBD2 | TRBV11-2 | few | CASSRSGSWFDEQFF | TGTGCCAGCAGCAGGAGCGGGAGCTGGTTTGATGAGCAGTTCTTC
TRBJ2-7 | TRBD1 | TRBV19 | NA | CATRTGGLEQYF | TGTGCCACCAGGACAGGGGGCCTCGAGCAGTACTTC
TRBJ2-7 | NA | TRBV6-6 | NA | CASSKPRGGTGAYEQYF | TGTGCCAGCAGTAAACCCAGGGGGGGAACGGGAGCCTACGAGCAGTACTTC
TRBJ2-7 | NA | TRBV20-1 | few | CSAREFRYEQYF | TGCAGTGCTAGAGAGTTTAGGTACGAGCAGTACTTC
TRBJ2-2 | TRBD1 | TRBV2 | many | CASRDRGPDTGELFF | TGTGCCAGCCGCGACAGGGGACCGGACACCGGGGAGCTGTTTTTT
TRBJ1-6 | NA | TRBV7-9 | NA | CASSPDRTGGNSPLHF | TGTGCCAGCAGCCCCGACAGGACGGGGGGGAATTCACCCCTCCACTTT
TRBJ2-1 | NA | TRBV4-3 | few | CASSQDTTSSYNEQFF | TGCGCCAGCAGCCAAGATACAACTAGCTCCTACAATGAGCAGTTCTTC
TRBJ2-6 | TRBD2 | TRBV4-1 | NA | CASSQDGLAGYSGANVLTF | TGCGCCAGCAGCCAAGATGGTCTAGCGGGTTACTCTGGGGCCAACGTCCTGACTTTC
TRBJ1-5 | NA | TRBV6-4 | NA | CASSEQGTNQPQHF | TGTGCCAGCAGTGAACAGGGAACCAATCAGCCCCAGCATTTT
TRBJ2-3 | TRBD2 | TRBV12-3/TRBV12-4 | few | CASSLTSGPDTQYF | TGTGCCAGCAGTTTAACTAGCGGGCCAGATACGCAGTATTTT
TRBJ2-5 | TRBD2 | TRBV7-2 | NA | CASSSRLASETQYF | TGTGCCAGCAGCTCAAGACTAGCGTCAGAGACCCAGTACTTC
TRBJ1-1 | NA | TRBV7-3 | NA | CASSLLATNTEAFF | TGTGCCAGCAGCTTACTGGCCACCAACACTGAAGCTTTCTTT
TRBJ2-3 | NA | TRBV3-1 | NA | CASSQETGVSADTQYF | TGTGCCAGCAGCCAAGAAACGGGAGTAAGCGCAGATACGCAGTATTTT
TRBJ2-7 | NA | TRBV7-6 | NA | CASSLAAPSGTLAYEQYF | TGTGCCAGCAGCTTAGCGGCCCCCTCCGGGACGCTAGCCTACGAGCAGTACTTC
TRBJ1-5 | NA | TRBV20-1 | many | CSARVGLGNQPQHF | TGCAGTGCTAGAGTAGGGCTCGGGAATCAGCCCCAGCATTTT
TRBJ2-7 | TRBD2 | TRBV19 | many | CASSPKALAGDYEQYF | TGTGCCAGTAGCCCTAAAGCACTAGCGGGAGATTACGAGCAGTACTTC
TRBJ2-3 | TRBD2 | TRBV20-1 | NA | CSARDWGGSRDTQYF | TGCAGTGCTAGAGATTGGGGCGGGAGCCGAGATACGCAGTATTTT
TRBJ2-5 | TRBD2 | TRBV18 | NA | CASSPPETSRETQYF | TGTGCCAGCTCACCACCGGAGACTAGCAGAGAGACCCAGTACTTC
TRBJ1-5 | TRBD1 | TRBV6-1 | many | CASSEGGQGNQPQHF | TGTGCCAGCAGTGAAGGGGGACAGGGGAATCAGCCCCAGCATTTT
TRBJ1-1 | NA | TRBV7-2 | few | CASSGGRRMNTEAFF | TGTGCCAGCAGCGGGGGGCGCAGGATGAACACTGAAGCTTTCTTT
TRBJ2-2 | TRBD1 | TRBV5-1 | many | CASSHGQAGELFF | TGCGCCAGCAGTCACGGACAGGCCGGGGAGCTGTTTTTT
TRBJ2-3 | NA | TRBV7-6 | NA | CASSFGQITDTQYF | TGTGCCAGCAGCTTCGGACAGATCACAGATACGCAGTATTTT
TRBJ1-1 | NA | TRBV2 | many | CASRQGAMNTEAFF | TGTGCCAGCAGGCAGGGCGCGATGAACACTGAAGCTTTCTTT
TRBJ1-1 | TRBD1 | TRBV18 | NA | CASSSRPGTGVEAFF | TGTGCCAGCTCATCACGTCCCGGGACAGGGGTTGAAGCTTTCTTT
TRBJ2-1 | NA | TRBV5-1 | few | CASSSRQAWDEQFF | TGCGCCAGCAGCTCGCGCCAGGCTTGGGATGAGCAGTTCTTC
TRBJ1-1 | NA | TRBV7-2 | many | CASSLWGNTEAFF | TGTGCCAGCAGCTTATGGGGGAACACTGAAGCTTTCTTT
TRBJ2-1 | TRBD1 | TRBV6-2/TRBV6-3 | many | CASSRGQGNHEQFF | TGTGCCAGCAGCCGCGGACAGGGGAATCATGAGCAGTTCTTC
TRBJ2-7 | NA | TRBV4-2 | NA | CASSQRPLREFTYEQYF | TGTGCCAGCAGCCAAAGACCCCTCCGGGAATTCACCTACGAGCAGTACTTC
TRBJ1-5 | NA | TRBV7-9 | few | CASSLGAGGPPQHF | TGTGCCAGCAGCTTAGGCGCGGGGGGTCCCCCCCAGCATTTT
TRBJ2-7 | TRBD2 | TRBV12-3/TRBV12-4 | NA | CASRGLDYEQYF | TGTGCCAGCAGGGGACTAGACTACGAGCAGTACTTC
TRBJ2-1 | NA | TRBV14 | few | CASSPPGGNEQFF | TGTGCCAGCAGCCCCCCTGGGGGCAATGAGCAGTTCTTC
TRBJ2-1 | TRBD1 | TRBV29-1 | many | CSASQGAGSEQFF | TGCAGCGCGTCACAGGGGGCGGGAAGTGAGCAGTTCTTC
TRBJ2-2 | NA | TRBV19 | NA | CASSMGGTGELFF | TGTGCCAGTAGTATGGGGGGAACCGGGGAGCTGTTTTTT